This T cell receptor (beta chain) was sequenced during a study of human T cells and chemical hapten exposure. Study in general: An area of 2 cm by 2 cm on upper inner arm skin received 2% DPC for sensitization. Each patient's scalp received weekly diphenylcyclopropenone throughout the roughly 25-week study. Whole-study results and caveats: Following DPC sensitization, TCRs present above 1 in 1000 frequency showed no change.

Indicated time point: patch test 3, about 24 weeks after DPC sensitization. Specified treatment: therapeutic diphenylcyclopropenone sensitization with weekly scalp DPC. Total RNA was isolated from whole blood that had not been fractionated. On this clonotype: Its antigen is as yet unknown.

TCRdb re-called the RACE reads through MiXCR, storing one row per CDR3 protein. This sample has tens of thousands of distinct CDR3 sequences; 8% to 9.5% occur once, and the top ten carry approximately 25%. The clonotype originates from a man between 50 and 59 years old with alopecia areata. Some clones in this sample may be carry-over from other donors' samples. The sequencing used whole blood, collected in connection with sensitization to the hapten diphenylcyclopropenone (DPC).

This CDR3 reads CASRRDRGTDTQYF. DNA for the CDR3: TGTGCCAGCAGACGGGACAGGGGTACAGATACGCAGTATTTT. The chain combines TRBV12-3 or TRBV12-4 with TRBJ2-3; TRBD1 aligns across 10 bases. The V segment lost 6 bases and the J segment 3 bases; nucleotides outside the gene matches: 3. The CDR3 sequence is 14 residues long.